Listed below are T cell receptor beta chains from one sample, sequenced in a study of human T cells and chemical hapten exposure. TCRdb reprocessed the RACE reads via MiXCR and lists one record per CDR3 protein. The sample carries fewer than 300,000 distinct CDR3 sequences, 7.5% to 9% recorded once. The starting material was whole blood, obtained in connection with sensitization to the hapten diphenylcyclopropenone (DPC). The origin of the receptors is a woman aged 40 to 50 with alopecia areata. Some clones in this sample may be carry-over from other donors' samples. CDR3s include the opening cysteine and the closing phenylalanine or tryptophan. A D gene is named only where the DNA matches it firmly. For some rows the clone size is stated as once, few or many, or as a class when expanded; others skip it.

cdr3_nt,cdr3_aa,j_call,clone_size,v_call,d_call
TGTGCCAGCAGCCCTCGACGGACAGGAATCTCCTACGAGCAGTACTTC,CASSPRRTGISYEQYF,TRBJ2-7,many,TRBV7-2,TRBD1
TGCGCCAGCAGCCCCCGGACACCCCTCATGGGTCAAGAGACCCAGTACTTC,CASSPRTPLMGQETQYF,TRBJ2-5,many,TRBV4-1,-
TGTGCCAGCAGTTACTTTACCCGAGGGAAAGGGGAGCTGTTTTTT,CASSYFTRGKGELFF,TRBJ2-2,-,TRBV6-2/TRBV6-3,-
TGCAGTGCAAAGTCAGCCGACGGGGGATCTTACAATGAGCAGTTCTTC,CSAKSADGGSYNEQFF,TRBJ2-1,few,TRBV20-1,-
TGTGCCAGCAGCCAAGTCGCCATAGCGGGACTCAGGGCAGATACGCAGTATTTT,CASSQVAIAGLRADTQYF,TRBJ2-3,-,TRBV4-2,TRBD2
TGTGCCAGCAGAACGGGACAGGCCTACGAGCAGTACTTC,CASRTGQAYEQYF,TRBJ2-7,few,TRBV28,TRBD1
TGTGCCAGCAGTTTCTCGGGGGATGCCTACGAGCAGTACTTC,CASSFSGDAYEQYF,TRBJ2-7,-,TRBV28,-
TGTGCCAGCAGCCACCTGCCGGGACTAGCGGGAGCTGCTTACAATGAGCAGTTCTTC,CASSHLPGLAGAAYNEQFF,TRBJ2-1,few,TRBV11-2,TRBD2
TGTGCCAGCAGCCCACCCTATGGCTACACCTTC,CASSPPYGYTF,TRBJ1-2,few,TRBV7-9,-
TGTGCCAGCAGCTCAACTGCCTTTTCAGATACGCAGTATTTT,CASSSTAFSDTQYF,TRBJ2-3,few,TRBV7-8,-
TGTGCCAGCAGCGGAGGAGTAGCTTGGGAGACCCAGTACTTC,CASSGGVAWETQYF,TRBJ2-5,few,TRBV9,-
TGTGCCAGCAGTTACGGGACTAGGAATGGGGAGCAGTACTTC,CASSYGTRNGEQYF,TRBJ2-7,few,TRBV6-6,TRBD2
TGTGCTAGCAGCTTACGGACTGTGGGCGGGGAGCTGTTTTTT,CASSLRTVGGELFF,TRBJ2-2,once,TRBV7-7,-
TGCGCCAGCAGCCAAGATGAAATAAGGGGGCGGCGCGAGCAGTACTTC,CASSQDEIRGRREQYF,TRBJ2-7,few,TRBV4-1,TRBD1
TGTGCCAGCAGCCCCCAGGGAATCGTAAACATTCAGTACTTC,CASSPQGIVNIQYF,TRBJ2-4,-,TRBV28,-
TGCAGCGTTGCAAGGGGTCTAGGGGTAGGCGAGCAGTACTTC,CSVARGLGVGEQYF,TRBJ2-7,-,TRBV29-1,-